Presented here are 24 T cell receptor beta chains from one specimen sequenced in a study of Ad26.COV2.S vaccination and SARS-CoV-2 variants. TCRdb keeps only in-frame clones here, not all; method: immunoSEQ multiplex PCR. The table records 250,000 or so clones, roughly 89% of them present only once. Treatment defined: roughly 19 received Ad26.COV2.S at low or high dose, single or two shots; a few received placebo; per-sample allocation not given. Samples analyzed were those drawn on day 63 after the first vaccine or placebo injection. Specimen: peripheral blood, collected in a trial of Ad26.COV2.S vaccine versus placebo. The receptor set was obtained from a person aged 18-60 years who received the Ad26.COV2.S COVID-19 vaccine or a placebo.

The chain employs TRBV12-3 or TRBV12-4 and TRBJ1-3, with D hard to call. V shed 3 bases and J shed 6 bases, with 9 bases lying between them. There are 13 residues in the CDR3. Here the CDR3 reads CASSFGMTNTIYF. The CDR3 DNA reads as TGTGCCAGCAGTTTTGGGATGACAAACACCATATATTTT.

This clone was counted a few times. The J gene is TRBJ1-1, the V gene TRBV7-2, with D maybe TRBD1 (6 bases). V was clipped by 11 bases and J by 3 bases, with 19 bases between them. The germline gives CDR1 SGHTA, CDR2 FQGNSA. This CDR3 is built from 14 residues. The CDR3 sequence: CAASRGAWDTEAFF. CDR3 DNA: TGTGCCGCCAGCAGGGGCGCCTGGGACACTGAAGCTTTCTTT.

This chain joins TRBV30 and TRBJ1-6, with 10 bases lining up with TRBD1. Losses at the gene ends were 3 bases for V and 9 bases for J; bases not matched to a gene: 5. CDR1 is GTSNPN and CDR2 is SVGIG in the germline V gene (reference sequence). The CDR3 is 14 amino acids. CDR3 in DNA: TGTGCCTGGAGGGGACAGGGGTTGGGTTCACCCCTCCACTTT. This codes for CAWRGQGLGSPLHF. The entire variable domain, with the rest obtained from reference TRBV30 and TRBJ1-6, is as follows: SQTIHQWPATLVQPVGSPLSLECTVEGTSNPNLYWYRQAAGRGLQLLFYSVGIGQISSEVPQNLSASRPQDRQFILSSKKLLLSDSGFYLCAWRGQGLGSPLHFGNGTRLTVT.

This chain links TRBV4-1 with TRBJ2-7, with 14 bases identical to TRBD2. The germline gives CDR1 MGHRA, CDR2 YSYEKL. The CDR3 covers 17 residues. Trimming at V came to 4 bases and at J to 3 bases, leaving 8 bases not matched to a gene. The CDR3 DNA sequence: TGCGCCAGCAGCCTTCCGGGACTAGCGGGGGCAAGCTACGAGCAGTACTTC. Encoded protein: CASSLPGLAGASYEQYF.

The chain links TRBV6-1 to TRBJ2-7, with D unresolved. The germline V and J ends were trimmed by 3 bases and 6 bases, with 15 bases remaining between them. The CDR3 covers 14 residues. CDR1 and CDR2 from the germline V gene are MNHNS and SASEGT. The CDR3 protein is CASSDKTEGSEQYF. CDR3 in DNA: TGTGCCAGCAGTGATAAAACAGAAGGGTCCGAGCAGTACTTC.

V usage is TRBV25-1 and J usage is TRBJ1-1, with no clear D. The CDR3 loop spans 15 amino acids. CDR1 is MGHDK and CDR2 is SYGVNS in the germline V gene. Trimming shortened V by 3 bases and J by 0 bases, and 11 bases separated the two germline ends. The CDR3 sequence: CASSDPGGLNTEAFF. CDR3 coding DNA: TGTGCCAGCAGTGACCCGGGAGGGCTGAACACTGAAGCTTTCTTT.

This chain joins TRBV19 and TRBJ1-6; D is uncertain. The V end was cut by 5 bases, the J end by 0 bases, with 14 bases between. Per the germline V gene, CDR1 is LNHDA and CDR2 is SQIVND (reference sequence). CDR3 size: 17 residues. CDR3 protein: CASSPGWGSSYNSPLHF. CDR3 nucleotide sequence: TGTGCCAGTAGTCCCGGGTGGGGAAGCTCCTATAATTCACCCCTCCACTTT.

V is TRBV19 and J is TRBJ2-4, with 8 bases that match TRBD2. Germline V gives CDR1 LNHDA, CDR2 SQIVND (reference sequence). V shed 2 bases and J 0 bases; nucleotides not matched to a gene: 12. CDR3 length equals 19 residues. The CDR3, as DNA: TGTGCCAGTAGTATATCTAATAGCGGGATTTCGATAGCCAAAAACATTCAGTACTTC. As protein: CASSISNSGISIAKNIQYF.

CDR3 loop: CASSNRDIIDEQFF. In nucleotides, the CDR3 is TGTGCCAGCAGCAACCGGGACATAATCGATGAGCAGTTCTTC. The chain combines TRBV7-8 with TRBJ2-1; possibly TRBD1 for D (6 bases). V lost 5 bases, J lost 8 bases, and 16 bases lay in between. This CDR3 has 14 residues. Germline lookup yields CDR1 SGHVS and CDR2 FQNEAQ.

The chain joins TRBV7-3 to TRBJ2-3, with TRBD2 matching over 15 bases. Trimming took 5 bases from V and 0 from J; bases not matched to a gene: 3. The CDR3 sequence is 17 residues long. CDR1 is SGHTA and CDR2 is FQGTGA in the germline V gene. CDR3 DNA sequence: TGTGCCAGCAGCAGTGGGACTAGCGGGAGGAGCACAGATACGCAGTATTTT. It is translated as CASSSGTSGRSTDTQYF.

V gene TRBV5-1 combines with J gene TRBJ1-2; D remains ambiguous. This CDR3 is 13 amino acids long. The germline CDR1 and CDR2 sequences are SGHRS and YFSETQ. The V gene lost 0 bases and the J gene lost 4 bases, with 7 bases spanning the gap. The CDR3 DNA reads as TGCGCCAGCAGCTTGGAGGGAAGCTATGGCTACACCTTC. Translation gives CASSLEGSYGYTF.

V and J are TRBV5-1 and TRBJ2-2, with D maybe TRBD2 (6 bases). Germline loops: CDR1 SGHRS, CDR2 YFSETQ. This CDR3 region has 14 residues. Trimming left V 4 bases short and J 7 bases short, with 14 bases between. CDR3 region: CASSVDYGSGELFF. CDR3 DNA: TGCGCCAGCAGCGTGGACTACGGCAGCGGGGAGCTGTTTTTT.

The CDR3 reads CASSLQGGDEQYF. In DNA form, the CDR3 reads TGTGCCAGCAGCCTACAGGGGGGGGACGAGCAGTACTTC. V gene TRBV11-3 combines with J gene TRBJ2-7; D is perhaps TRBD1 (8 bases). The germline gives CDR1 SGHNT, CDR2 YENEEA. V lost 5 bases and J lost 5, with 13 bases in between. The CDR3 consists of 13 residues.

This chain uses TRBV24-1 with TRBJ1-4; 8 bases align to TRBD1. CDR1 and CDR2 (germline): KGHDR, SFDVKD. The CDR3 runs 17 residues. J was trimmed by 0 bases and V by 4 bases; bases with no gene match: 6. The CDR3 loop reads CATSDPGQGTTNEKLFF. The CDR3 coding sequence is TGTGCCACCAGTGACCCCGGACAGGGAACAACTAATGAAAAACTGTTTTTT.

The rearrangement joins TRBV5-6 to TRBJ2-1; 7 bases agree with TRBD2. CDR1 is SGHDT, CDR2 YYEEEE, per germline. This CDR3 comprises 14 residues. J gave up 9 bases and V 5 bases, and 11 bases lay outside the gene matches. The chain's CDR3 is CASSPGTIVGEQFF. CDR3 nucleotides: TGTGCCAGCAGTCCCGGGACTATAGTTGGTGAGCAGTTCTTC.

The rearrangement uses TRBV7-3 and TRBJ1-5; a possible D gene is TRBD1 (6 bases). The V end was cut by 5 bases, the J end by 3 bases, with 11 bases between. The V gene's germline CDR1 is SGHTA and CDR2 FQGTGA. There are 14 residues in the CDR3. Here the CDR3 DNA reads TGTGCCAGCAGCACACAGGGATACAATCAGCCCCAGCATTTT. Amino acid sequence: CASSTQGYNQPQHF.

The CDR3 region has the DNA TGTGCCAGCCTAGTGTCCGGGGAGCTGTTTTTT. Residues: CASLVSGELFF. V gene TRBV7-9 combines with J gene TRBJ2-2, with D unclear. With 8 bases removed from V and 6 bases from J, the gap between germline ends came to 7 bases. In germline, CDR1 is SEHNR, CDR2 FQNEAQ (reference sequence). The length of the CDR3 is 11 residues.

The chain has TRBV2 and TRBJ1-5, with 8 bases that match TRBD1. The V and J ends lost 8 bases and 3 bases, in that order; junction bases with no gene match: 3. The CDR3 loop spans 13 amino acids. Germline loops: CDR1 SNHLY, CDR2 FYNNEI. The CDR3 DNA is TGTGCCAGCGAGGACAGGGCCAATCAGCCCCAGCATTTT. Translating gives CASEDRANQPQHF.

The chain couples TRBV5-5 to TRBJ1-2; D perhaps matches TRBD1 (6 bases). The V end lost 4 bases, the J end lost 6 bases, and 16 bases lay between the germline ends. The CDR3 runs 14 residues. Germline-derived CDR1 and CDR2 are SGHKS and YYEKEE (reference sequence). CDR3 loop: CASSPIGGSDGYTF. For the CDR3, the DNA is TGTGCCAGCAGCCCGATAGGGGGGAGTGATGGCTACACCTTC.

The chain employs TRBV19 and TRBJ2-7, with D tentatively TRBD1 (6 bases). Germline CDR1 reads LNHDA; CDR2 reads SQIVND (reference sequence). With 6 bases removed from V and 1 base from J, the gap between germline ends came to 25 bases. CDR3 size: 18 residues. CDR3 sequence (DNA): TGTGCCAGTAGCCAGACCCTCCGGGACACACCGCCATCCTACGAGCAGTACTTC. Encoded protein: CASSQTLRDTPPSYEQYF.

This clone was detected a few times. This chain connects TRBV5-8 to TRBJ2-5; D is unclear. The CDR3 extends over 13 amino acids. Trimming took off 5 bases at V and 1 base at J, with 9 bases between the two ends. Germline V CDR1 and CDR2: SGHTS, YDEGEE. CDR3 residues: CASRPRAQETQYF. Written as DNA, the CDR3 is TGTGCCAGCAGACCCCGGGCCCAAGAGACCCAGTACTTC.

The chain carries TRBV11-1 and TRBJ2-3; tentative D call: TRBD2 (5 bases). The CDR3 contains 15 residues. Between the trimmed V and J ends, which lost 7 bases and 0 bases, there was a span of 14 bases. Germline lookup yields CDR1 SGHAT and CDR2 FQDESV (reference sequence). The CDR3 DNA sequence: TGTGCCAGCAACTCGCGGGCGGAGAGCACAGATACGCAGTATTTT. Translated, it gives CASNSRAESTDTQYF.

V gene TRBV27 combines with J gene TRBJ2-3; no definite D call. Germline V gene lookup returns CDR1 MNHEY and CDR2 SMNVEV (reference sequence). This CDR3 has 14 amino acids. Trimming stripped 2 bases from V and 2 bases from J, with 8 bases between. CDR3 region: CASSLRQLTDTQYF. Written as DNA, the CDR3 is TGTGCCAGCAGTTTAAGGCAGCTCACAGATACGCAGTATTTT.

The chain recombines TRBV30 with TRBJ1-6; D call uncertain. Looked up from germline, CDR1 is GTSNPN and CDR2 is SVGIG (reference sequence). The CDR3 is 15 residues long. Trimming took 2 bases from V and 6 from J, leaving 14 bases between them. The CDR3 DNA sequence: TGTGCCTGGAGTCTCGTCCCCGGAAGTAATTCACCCCTCCACTTT. The encoded protein is CAWSLVPGSNSPLHF. Full variable domain (remainder filled in from reference TRBV30 and TRBJ1-6): SQTIHQWPATLVQPVGSPLSLECTVEGTSNPNLYWYRQAAGRGLQLLFYSVGIGQISSEVPQNLSASRPQDRQFILSSKKLLLSDSGFYLCAWSLVPGSNSPLHFGNGTRLTVT.